This T cell receptor (beta chain) comes out of a study of T cell responses to AZD1222 COVID-19 vaccine. Using immunoSEQ multiplex PCR, the repertoire was profiled, and TCRdb retains in-frame clones only, with some absent. The sample holds 80,000 or so clones, roughly nine tenths seen once. Sequenced material: peripheral blood, taken on day 0 of AZD1222 vaccination. This clonotype originated in an adult in good health.

CDR3 nucleotides: TGTGCCAGCAGCACATACAGGGGGCGGGGGAACACTGAAGCTTTCTTT. Amino acid sequence: CASSTYRGRGNTEAFF. The rearrangement links TRBV7-9 to TRBJ1-1; 9 nucleotides match TRBD1. CDR1 and CDR2 (germline): SEHNR, FQNEAQ (reference sequence). V trimming: 5 bases; J trimming: 1 base; junction bases outside the gene matches: 8. The CDR3 runs to 16 residues.